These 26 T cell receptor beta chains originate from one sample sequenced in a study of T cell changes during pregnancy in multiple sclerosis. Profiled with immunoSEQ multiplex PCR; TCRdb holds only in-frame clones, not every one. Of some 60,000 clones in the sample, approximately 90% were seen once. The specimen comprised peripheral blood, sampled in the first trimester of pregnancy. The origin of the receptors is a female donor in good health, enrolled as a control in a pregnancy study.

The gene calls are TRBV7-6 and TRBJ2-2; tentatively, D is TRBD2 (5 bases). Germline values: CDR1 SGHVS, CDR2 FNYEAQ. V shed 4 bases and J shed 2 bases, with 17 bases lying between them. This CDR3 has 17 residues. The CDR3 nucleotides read TGTGCCAGCAGCTATATAGGAGGCGGCATCAACACCGGGGAGCTGTTTTTT. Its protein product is CASSYIGGGINTGELFF.

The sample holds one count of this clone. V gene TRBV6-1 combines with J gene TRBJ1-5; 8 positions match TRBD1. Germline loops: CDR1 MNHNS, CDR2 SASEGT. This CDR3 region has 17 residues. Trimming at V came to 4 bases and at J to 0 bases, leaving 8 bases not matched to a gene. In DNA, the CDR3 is TGTGCCAGCAGTGTCGACAGGGGCCCCGATAGCAATCAGCCCCAGCATTTT. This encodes CASSVDRGPDSNQPQHF.

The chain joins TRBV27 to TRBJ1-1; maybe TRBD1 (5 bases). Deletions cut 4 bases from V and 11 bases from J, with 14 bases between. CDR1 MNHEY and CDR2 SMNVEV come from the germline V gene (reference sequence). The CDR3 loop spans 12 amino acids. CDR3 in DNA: TGTGCCAGCAGTTCCCGACCAGGGTCGGCTTTCTTT. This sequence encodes CASSSRPGSAFF.

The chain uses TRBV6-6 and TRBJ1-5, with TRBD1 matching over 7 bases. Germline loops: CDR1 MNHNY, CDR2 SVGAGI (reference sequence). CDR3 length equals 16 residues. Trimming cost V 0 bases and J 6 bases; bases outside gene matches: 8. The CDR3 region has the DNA TGTGCCAGCAGTTACTCCGGGACAGCGAAAGGTCAGCCCCAGCATTTT. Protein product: CASSYSGTAKGQPQHF.

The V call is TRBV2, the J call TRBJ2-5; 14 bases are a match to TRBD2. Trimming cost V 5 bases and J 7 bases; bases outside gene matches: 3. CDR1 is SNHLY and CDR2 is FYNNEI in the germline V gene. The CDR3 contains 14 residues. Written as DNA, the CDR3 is TGTGCCAGCAGTACGACTAGCGGGGGGGGGACCCAGTACTTC. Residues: CASSTTSGGGTQYF. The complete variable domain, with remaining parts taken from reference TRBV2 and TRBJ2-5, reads EPEVTQTPSHQVTQMGQEVILRCVPISNHLYFYWYRQILGQKVEFLVSFYNNEISEKSEIFDDQFSVERPDGSNFTLKIRSTKLEDSAMYFCASSTTSGGGTQYFGPGTRLLVL.

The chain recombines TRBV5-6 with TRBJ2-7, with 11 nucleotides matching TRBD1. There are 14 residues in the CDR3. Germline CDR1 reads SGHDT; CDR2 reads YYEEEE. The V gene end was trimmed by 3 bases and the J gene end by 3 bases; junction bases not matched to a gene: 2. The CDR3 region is CASSWDRGYYEQYF. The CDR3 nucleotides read TGTGCCAGCAGCTGGGACAGGGGGTACTACGAGCAGTACTTC.

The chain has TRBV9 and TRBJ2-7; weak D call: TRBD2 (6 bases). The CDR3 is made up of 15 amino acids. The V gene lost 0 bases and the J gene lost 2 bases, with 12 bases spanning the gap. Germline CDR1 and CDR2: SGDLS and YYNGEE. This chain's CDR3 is CASSVGPREAYEQYF. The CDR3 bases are TGTGCCAGCAGCGTAGGCCCCAGGGAGGCCTACGAGCAGTACTTC.

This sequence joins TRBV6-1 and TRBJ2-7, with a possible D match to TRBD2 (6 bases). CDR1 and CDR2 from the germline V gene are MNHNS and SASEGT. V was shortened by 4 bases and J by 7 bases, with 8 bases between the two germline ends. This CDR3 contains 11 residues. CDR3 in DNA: TGTGCCAGCAGTGTCCGGGGGGAGCAGTACTTC. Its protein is CASSVRGEQYF.

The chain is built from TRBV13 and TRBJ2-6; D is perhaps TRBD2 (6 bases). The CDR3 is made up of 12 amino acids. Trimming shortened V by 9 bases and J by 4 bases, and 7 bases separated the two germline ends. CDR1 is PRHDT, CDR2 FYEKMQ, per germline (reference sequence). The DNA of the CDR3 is TGTGCCAGTGGAGGGGGGGCCAACGTCCTGACTTTC. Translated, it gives CASGGGANVLTF.

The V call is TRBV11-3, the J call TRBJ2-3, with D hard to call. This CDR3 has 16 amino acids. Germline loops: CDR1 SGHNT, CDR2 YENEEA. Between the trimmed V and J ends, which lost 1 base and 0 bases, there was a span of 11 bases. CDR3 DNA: TGTGCCAGCAGCTTAGTTTTCGGTTCTAGCACAGATACGCAGTATTTT. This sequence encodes CASSLVFGSSTDTQYF.

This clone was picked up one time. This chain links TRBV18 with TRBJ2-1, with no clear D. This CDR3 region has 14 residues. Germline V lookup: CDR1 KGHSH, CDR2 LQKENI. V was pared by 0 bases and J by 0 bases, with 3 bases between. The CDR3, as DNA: TGTGCCAGCTCACCACCGAGCTCCTACAATGAGCAGTTCTTC. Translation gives CASSPPSSYNEQFF.

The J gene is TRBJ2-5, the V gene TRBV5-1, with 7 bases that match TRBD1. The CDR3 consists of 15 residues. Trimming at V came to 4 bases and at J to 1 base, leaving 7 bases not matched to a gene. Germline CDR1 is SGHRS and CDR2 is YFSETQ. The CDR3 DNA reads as TGCGCCAGCAGCGCCACAACAGGGGTCCAAGAGACCCAGTACTTC. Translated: CASSATTGVQETQYF. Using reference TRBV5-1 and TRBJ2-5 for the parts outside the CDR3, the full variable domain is KAGVTQTPRYLIKTRGQQVTLSCSPISGHRSVSWYQQTPGQGLQFLFEYFSETQRNKGNFPGRFSGRQFSNSRSEMNVSTLELGDSALYLCASSATTGVQETQYFGPGTRLLVL.

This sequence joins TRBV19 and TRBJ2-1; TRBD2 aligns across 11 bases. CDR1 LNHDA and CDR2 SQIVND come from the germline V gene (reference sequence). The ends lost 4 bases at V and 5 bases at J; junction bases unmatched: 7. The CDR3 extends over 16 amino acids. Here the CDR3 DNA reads TGTGCCAGTAGTACACCGGGACTAGCGGCCGACAATGAGCAGTTCTTC. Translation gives CASSTPGLAADNEQFF. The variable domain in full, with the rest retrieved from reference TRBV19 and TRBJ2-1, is DGGITQSPKYLFRKEGQNVTLSCEQNLNHDAMYWYRQDPGQGLRLIYYSQIVNDFQKGDIAEGYSVSREKKESFPLTVTSAQKNPTAFYLCASSTPGLAADNEQFFGPGTRLTVL.

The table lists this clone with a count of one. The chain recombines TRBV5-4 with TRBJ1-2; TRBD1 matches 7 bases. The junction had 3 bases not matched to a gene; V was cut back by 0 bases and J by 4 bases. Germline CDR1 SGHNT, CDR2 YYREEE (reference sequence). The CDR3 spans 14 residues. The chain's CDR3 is CASSLDRGTYGYTF. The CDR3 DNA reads TGTGCCAGCAGCTTGGACAGGGGAACCTATGGCTACACCTTC.

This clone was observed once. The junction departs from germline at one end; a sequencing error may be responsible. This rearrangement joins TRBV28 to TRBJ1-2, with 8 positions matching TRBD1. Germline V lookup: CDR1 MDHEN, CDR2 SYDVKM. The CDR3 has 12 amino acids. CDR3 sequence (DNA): TGTGCCAGCAGTCCTATTGACAGGGGCTATACCTTC. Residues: CASSPIDRGYTF.

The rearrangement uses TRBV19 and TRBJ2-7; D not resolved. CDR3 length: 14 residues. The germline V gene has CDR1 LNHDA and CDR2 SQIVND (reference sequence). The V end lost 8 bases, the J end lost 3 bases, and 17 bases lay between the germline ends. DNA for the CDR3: TGTGCCAGTTGTGACACCTGGATTTGCTACGAGCAGTACTTC. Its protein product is CASCDTWICYEQYF.

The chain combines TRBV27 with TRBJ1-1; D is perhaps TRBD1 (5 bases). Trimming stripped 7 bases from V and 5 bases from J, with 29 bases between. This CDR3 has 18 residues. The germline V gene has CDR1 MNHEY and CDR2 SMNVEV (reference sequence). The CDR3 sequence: CASTPTGKRRTAHTEAFF. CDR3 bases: TGTGCCAGCACTCCCACAGGAAAGAGGCGAACAGCCCATACTGAAGCTTTCTTT.

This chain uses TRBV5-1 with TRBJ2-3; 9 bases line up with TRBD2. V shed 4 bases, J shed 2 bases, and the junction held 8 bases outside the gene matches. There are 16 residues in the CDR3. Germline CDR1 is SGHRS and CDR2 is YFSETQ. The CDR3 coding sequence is TGCGCCAGCAGCCCTGGGGCTAGCGGGGACACAGATACGCAGTATTTT. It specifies CASSPGASGDTDTQYF.

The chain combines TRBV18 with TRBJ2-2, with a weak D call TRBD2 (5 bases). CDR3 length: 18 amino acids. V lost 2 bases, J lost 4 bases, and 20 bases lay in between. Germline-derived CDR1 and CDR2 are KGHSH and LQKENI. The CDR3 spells CASSPSLGRERSTGELFF. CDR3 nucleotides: TGTGCCAGCTCACCATCCCTAGGTAGGGAGCGCAGCACCGGGGAGCTGTTTTTT.

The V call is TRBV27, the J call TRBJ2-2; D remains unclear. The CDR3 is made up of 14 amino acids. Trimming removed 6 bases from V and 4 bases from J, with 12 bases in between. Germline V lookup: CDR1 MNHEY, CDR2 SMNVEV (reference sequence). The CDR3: CASSSIDSTGELFF. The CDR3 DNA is TGTGCCAGCAGCTCAATCGATAGCACCGGGGAGCTGTTTTTT.

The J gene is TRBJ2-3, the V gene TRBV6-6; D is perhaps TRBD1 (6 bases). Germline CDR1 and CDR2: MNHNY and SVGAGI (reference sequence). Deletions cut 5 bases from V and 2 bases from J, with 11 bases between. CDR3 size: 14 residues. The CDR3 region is CASSRWGHTDTQYF. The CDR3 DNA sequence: TGTGCCAGCAGTCGGTGGGGACACACAGATACGCAGTATTTT.

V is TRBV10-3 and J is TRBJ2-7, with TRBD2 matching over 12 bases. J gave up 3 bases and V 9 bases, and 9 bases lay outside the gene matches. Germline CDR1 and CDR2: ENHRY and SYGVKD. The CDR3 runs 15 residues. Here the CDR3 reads CAIRAGTSGFYEQYF. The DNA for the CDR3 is TGTGCCATTCGTGCAGGGACTAGCGGGTTCTACGAGCAGTACTTC.

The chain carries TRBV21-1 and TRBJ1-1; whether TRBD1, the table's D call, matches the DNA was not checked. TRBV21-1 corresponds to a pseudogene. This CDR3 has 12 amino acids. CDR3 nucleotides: TGTGCCAGCAGACACCGATGCCTTAAAGCTTTCTTT. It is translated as CASRHRCLKAFF.

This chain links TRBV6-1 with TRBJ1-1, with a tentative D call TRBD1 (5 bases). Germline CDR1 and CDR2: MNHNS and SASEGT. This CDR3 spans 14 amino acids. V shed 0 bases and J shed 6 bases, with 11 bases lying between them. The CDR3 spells CASSEAGGWSEAFF. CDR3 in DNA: TGTGCCAGCAGTGAAGCCGGGGGTTGGTCTGAAGCTTTCTTT.

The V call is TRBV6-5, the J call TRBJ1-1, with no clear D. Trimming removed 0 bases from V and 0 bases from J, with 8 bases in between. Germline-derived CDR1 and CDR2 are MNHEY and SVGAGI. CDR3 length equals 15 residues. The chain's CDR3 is CASSYSTQLNTEAFF. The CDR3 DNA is TGTGCCAGCAGTTACTCGACACAGTTGAACACTGAAGCTTTCTTT.

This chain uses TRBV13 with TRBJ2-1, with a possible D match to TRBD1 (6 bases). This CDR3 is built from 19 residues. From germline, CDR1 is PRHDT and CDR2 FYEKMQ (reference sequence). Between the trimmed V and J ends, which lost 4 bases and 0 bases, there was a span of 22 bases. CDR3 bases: TGTGCCAGCAGCTCCCCCATCTCACAGGGCACCCACTCCTACAATGAGCAGTTCTTC. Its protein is CASSSPISQGTHSYNEQFF. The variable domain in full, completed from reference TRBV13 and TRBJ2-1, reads AAGVIQSPRHLIKEKRETATLKCYPIPRHDTVYWYQQGPGQDPQFLISFYEKMQSDKGSIPDRFSAQQFSDYHSELNMSSLELGDSALYFCASSSPISQGTHSYNEQFFGPGTRLTVL.